A single sample is the source of the 22 T cell receptor beta chains below, sequenced in a study of cytomegalovirus exposure and HLA in healthy donors. PCR employed 60 Vbeta and 13 Jbeta primers. Some clones are missing from TCRdb's copy, which holds only in-frame ones; the method was immunoSEQ multiplex PCR. The table records over 200,000 clones, about two thirds of them present only once. Sequencing used PBMCs. These receptors all stem from a man aged 35-49 years in good health and CMV-seropositive.

This chain's CDR3 is CASSQGSTNEKLFF. CDR3 coding DNA: TGTGCCAGCAGTCAGGGGTCAACTAATGAAAAACTGTTTTTT. The J gene is TRBJ1-4, the V gene TRBV4-2, with D possibly being TRBD1 (6 bases). The CDR3 extends over 14 amino acids. V was trimmed by 6 bases and J by 0 bases, leaving 8 bases between them. Germline lookup yields CDR1 LGHNA and CDR2 YNFKEQ.

This clone appeared once. The chain links TRBV7-8 to TRBJ2-7; the match to TRBD1 covers 7 bases. The CDR3 length is 14 residues. The V and J ends lost 4 bases and 3 bases, in that order; junction bases with no gene match: 6. CDR1 is SGHVS, CDR2 FQNEAQ, per germline. CDR3 sequence (DNA): TGTGCCAGCAGCTCAAGACAGGGTCACTACGAGCAGTACTTC. Translating it yields CASSSRQGHYEQYF.

The V and J genes are TRBV5-4 and TRBJ2-5, with D possibly matching TRBD1 (6 bases). This CDR3 contains 15 residues. The germline gives CDR1 SGHNT, CDR2 YYREEE (reference sequence). V lost 0 bases to trimming and J lost 5 bases, with 14 bases between them. As DNA, the CDR3 is TGTGCCAGCAGCTTGGGACCAGGGGCATGGGAGACCCAGTACTTC. Encoded protein: CASSLGPGAWETQYF. Together with reference TRBV5-4 and TRBJ2-5, the CDR3 gives the full variable domain: ETGVTQSPTHLIKTRGQQVTLRCSSQSGHNTVSWYQQALGQGPQFIFQYYREEENGRGNFPPRFSGLQFPNYSSELNVNALELDDSALYLCASSLGPGAWETQYFGPGTRLLVL.

The rearrangement joins TRBV27 to TRBJ2-2; weak D call: TRBD1 (6 bases). The CDR3 contains 16 residues. Germline loops: CDR1 MNHEY, CDR2 SMNVEV (reference sequence). V lost 10 bases and J lost 0, with 18 bases in between. The CDR3 reads CATHSFGQTNTGELFF. The CDR3 DNA reads TGTGCCACCCACTCCTTTGGACAGACGAACACCGGGGAGCTGTTTTTT.

This clone was observed once. Its ends do not fully match the called genes, so a read error is possible. The V call is TRBV28, the J call TRBJ1-2, with a weak D call TRBD1 (5 bases). The germline V gene encodes CDR1 MDHEN and CDR2 SYDVKM. There are 15 residues in the CDR3. The CDR3, as DNA: TGTGCCAGCAGTTTAGAGGAGGGGTTTGTCTATGCCTACACCTTC. It encodes CASSLEEGFVYAYTF.

This clone was counted only a few times. The chain employs TRBV4-1 and TRBJ2-1; the D gene is possibly TRBD1 (6 bases). The CDR3 is 15 amino acids. Trimming left V 5 bases short and J 5 bases short, with 16 bases between. From germline, CDR1 is MGHRA and CDR2 YSYEKL. DNA of the CDR3: TGCGCCAGCAGCGACATTACAGGGTCCCACAATGAGCAGTTCTTC. Amino acids: CASSDITGSHNEQFF.

This sequence joins TRBV4-1 and TRBJ1-4; 9 nucleotides agree with TRBD1. J lost 7 bases, V lost 3 bases, and 6 bases had no gene match. This CDR3 region has 15 residues. Germline V gene sequence: CDR1 MGHRA, CDR2 YSYEKL. CDR3: CASSQGQGLSEKLFF. DNA of the CDR3: TGCGCCAGCAGCCAGGGACAGGGACTTAGTGAAAAACTGTTTTTT.

The chain uses TRBV7-9 and TRBJ1-3, with 9 bases matching TRBD1. The trim removed 5 bases at V and 0 bases at J, leaving 11 bases unmatched. Germline V gene lookup returns CDR1 SEHNR and CDR2 FQNEAQ (reference sequence). This CDR3 contains 18 residues. CDR3 residues: CASSRAGTGFSSGNTIYF. The DNA of the CDR3 is TGTGCCAGCAGCCGAGCTGGGACAGGGTTTAGCTCTGGAAACACCATATATTTT. Supplemented by reference TRBV7-9 and TRBJ1-3, the full variable domain reads DTGVSQNPRHKITKRGQNVTFRCDPISEHNRLYWYRQTLGQGPEFLTYFQNEAQLEKSRLLSDRFSAERPKGSFSTLEIQRTEQGDSAMYLCASSRAGTGFSSGNTIYFGEGSWLTVV.

This clone appeared a few times. The chain is built from TRBV6-1 and TRBJ1-6, with D perhaps matching TRBD1 (6 bases). Germline CDR1 and CDR2: MNHNS and SASEGT. CDR3 length equals 16 residues. V was pared by 4 bases and J by 1 base, with 11 bases between. CDR3: CASSAQGRSYNSPLHF. The CDR3 bases are TGTGCCAGCAGTGCACAGGGACGGTCCTATAATTCACCCCTCCACTTT.

The chain uses TRBV7-9 and TRBJ2-5; D unresolved. Germline CDR1 SEHNR, CDR2 FQNEAQ (reference sequence). The CDR3 covers 14 residues. V dropped 3 bases and J dropped 4 bases, with 12 bases sitting between them. The CDR3 sequence is CASSFITVGETQYF. The CDR3 DNA is TGTGCCAGCAGCTTCATTACAGTAGGAGAGACCCAGTACTTC.

The chain has TRBV11-2 and TRBJ1-4; D is possibly TRBD1 (5 bases). Germline CDR1 SGHAT, CDR2 FQNNGV. V was shortened by 1 base and J by 3 bases, with 15 bases between the two germline ends. CDR3 length: 17 amino acids. The CDR3 region has the DNA TGTGCCAGCAGCTTAGTATTGGTTCGACAGTCTAATGAAAAACTGTTTTTT. Amino acid sequence: CASSLVLVRQSNEKLFF.

V gene TRBV19 combines with J gene TRBJ2-2; D is ambiguous. V was pared by 4 bases and J by 0 bases, with 12 bases between. This CDR3 is 16 amino acids long. The germline V gene encodes CDR1 LNHDA and CDR2 SQIVND (reference sequence). The CDR3 DNA reads TGTGCCAGTAGTACCGCCCCGTACTCGAACACCGGGGAGCTGTTTTTT. Its translation is CASSTAPYSNTGELFF.

The rearrangement uses TRBV5-4 and TRBJ1-2; TRBD1 matches at 7 bases. There are 15 residues in the CDR3. Germline V gives CDR1 SGHNT, CDR2 YYREEE (reference sequence). J was trimmed by 0 bases and V by 4 bases; bases with no gene match: 6. The DNA for the CDR3 is TGTGCCAGCAGCCAAGCCGGGACAGCTAACTATGGCTACACCTTC. Translated, it gives CASSQAGTANYGYTF. Supplemented by reference TRBV5-4 and TRBJ1-2, the full variable domain reads ETGVTQSPTHLIKTRGQQVTLRCSSQSGHNTVSWYQQALGQGPQFIFQYYREEENGRGNFPPRFSGLQFPNYSSELNVNALELDDSALYLCASSQAGTANYGYTFGSGTRLTVV.

This sequence joins TRBV25-1 and TRBJ2-1; 9 positions match TRBD2. This CDR3 contains 17 residues. Trimming at V came to 4 bases and at J to 9 bases, leaving 16 bases not matched to a gene. The V gene's germline CDR1 is MGHDK and CDR2 SYGVNS. The CDR3 DNA reads as TGTGCCAGCAGTGGGGGCCTCGCGGGGGGGCTGAAAGCTGAGCAGTTCTTC. As protein: CASSGGLAGGLKAEQFF.

About this clone: Germline and junction disagree at one end, which may indicate a read error. The genes are TRBV4-2 and TRBJ2-1; 9 positions match TRBD2. CDR1 is LGHNA and CDR2 is YNFKEQ in the germline V gene. The CDR3 extends over 17 amino acids. The CDR3 nucleotides are TGTGCCAGCAGCCAAGATATCCTAGCGGGGAAGTCTGGGGAGCGGTTCTTC. It codes for CASSQDILAGKSGERFF.

In DNA, the CDR3 is TGTGCCAGCAGTGACACGGGGTGGGATCAGCCCCAGCATTTT. This translates into CASSDTGWDQPQHF. The rearrangement joins TRBV2 to TRBJ1-5; D call uncertain. The CDR3 runs to 14 residues. The ends were cut back, 3 bases at V and 5 bases at J, with 11 bases in the middle. Germline CDR1 is SNHLY and CDR2 is FYNNEI.

CDR3 DNA: TGTGCCAGCAGTTTACATGGACAGGGAATGGGTCAGCCCCAGCATTTT. It yields the protein CASSLHGQGMGQPQHF. This rearrangement joins TRBV6-6 to TRBJ1-5, with 8 bases that match TRBD1. V shed 4 bases and J 6 bases; nucleotides not matched to a gene: 11. This CDR3 has 16 amino acids. Germline V gene data show CDR1 as MNHNY and CDR2 as SVGAGI (reference sequence).

The chain couples TRBV18 to TRBJ2-5, with 11 bases that match TRBD1. The assigned J gene may be wrong: the sequence end matches TRBJ2-7 better. CDR3 length: 14 residues. Per the germline V gene, CDR1 is KGHSH and CDR2 is LQKENI. The CDR3 is CASSLTGQGGEQYF. The CDR3 DNA reads as TGTGCCAGCTCACTCACGGGACAGGGGGGCGAGCAGTACTTC.

The V and J genes are TRBV6-1 and TRBJ1-5; the match to TRBD1 covers 7 bases. The junction had 12 bases not matched to a gene; V was cut back by 6 bases and J by 7 bases. The CDR3 totals 15 residues. Germline V CDR1 and CDR2: MNHNS, SASEGT. The CDR3 coding sequence is TGTGCCAGCAGAGCTACAGGGGCCCTCGGGCAGCCCCAGCATTTT. Translating gives CASRATGALGQPQHF.

The chain links TRBV6-5 to TRBJ2-5; D is perhaps TRBD2 (5 bases). Germline V lookup: CDR1 MNHEY, CDR2 SVGAGI. The CDR3 length is 12 residues. V lost 5 bases and J 5 bases, leaving 9 bases between the germline ends. CDR3 loop: CASSRDRETQYF. The CDR3 DNA follows: TGTGCCAGCAGTCGGGATCGGGAGACCCAGTACTTC.

The CDR3 DNA follows: TGCGCCAGCAGCCAAGACGCCCTAGGGGCCAACGAGCAGTACTTC. Amino acid sequence: CASSQDALGANEQYF. This chain uses TRBV4-1 with TRBJ2-7, with a tentative D call TRBD1 (5 bases). Trimming shortened V by 0 bases and J by 5 bases, and 14 bases separated the two germline ends. CDR1 and CDR2 (germline): MGHRA, YSYEKL. This CDR3 has 15 amino acids.

CDR3 in amino acids: CASRIGDFSDGYTF. As DNA, the CDR3 is TGTGCCAGCCGGATAGGAGACTTCTCCGACGGCTACACCTTC. This rearrangement joins TRBV11-1 to TRBJ1-2; D is unresolved. V was pared by 8 bases and J by 8 bases, with 21 bases between. This CDR3 has 14 amino acids. Germline values: CDR1 SGHAT, CDR2 FQDESV (reference sequence).